The 17 T cell receptor beta chains listed next were all sequenced from one sample in a study of T cells expressing NK-cell markers. TCRdb re-called the 5' RACE reads; every CDR3 protein appears as one record, without DNA. The sample includes about 460,000 distinct CDR3 sequences. Sequenced input: blood T cells: a sorted CD56 or NKG2C T cell subset, CD4+ or CD8+ T cells, or bulk PBMC T cells (not recorded which). The source is a woman in her 50s in good health.

The chain uses TRBV5-6 and TRBJ2-2; the TCRdb call, TRBD1, lacks DNA for checking. Germline values: CDR1 SGHDT, CDR2 YYEEEE. CDR3 length equals 16 residues. This CDR3 reads CASSPIRTGVGGELFF. Full variable domain (remainder filled in from reference TRBV5-6 and TRBJ2-2): DAGVTQSPTHLIKTRGQQVTLRCSPKSGHDTVSWYQQALGQGPQFIFQYYEEEERQRGNFPDRFSGHQFPNYSSELNVNALLLGDSALYLCASSPIRTGVGGELFFGEGSRLTVL.

The chain is built from TRBV24-1 and TRBJ2-1; TCRdb's assignment of TRBD1 cannot be checked, as there is no DNA. The length of the CDR3 is 16 residues. Germline-derived CDR1 and CDR2 are KGHDR and SFDVKD. The CDR3 here is CATSDQRTGTTNEQFF.

The chain joins TRBV28 to TRBJ2-5; no DNA is available, so the TRBD1 call from TCRdb remains unchecked. This CDR3 has 17 amino acids. CDR1 MDHEN and CDR2 SYDVKM come from the germline V gene. CDR3 sequence reads: CASSFVRQAPRKETQYF.

This chain links TRBV12-3 or TRBV12-4 with TRBJ2-4. The CDR3 contains 14 residues. The CDR3 protein is CASRDGLAKNIQYF.

The chain recombines TRBV6-5 with TRBJ2-2; TCRdb names TRBD2, which stays unverified in the absence of DNA. The germline CDR1 and CDR2 sequences are MNHEY and SVGAGI. This CDR3 has 15 amino acids. CDR3 sequence: CASSPVTSFSGELFF.

The V gene is TRBV29-1, the J gene TRBJ1-1. The CDR3 covers 14 residues. CDR1 is SQVTM and CDR2 is ANQGSEA in the germline V gene. The CDR3 protein is CSVPGRRGLLEAFF.

V is TRBV18 and J is TRBJ2-7. Germline loops: CDR1 KGHSH, CDR2 LQKENI. The CDR3 is made up of 12 amino acids. The CDR3 protein is CASSQSIVEQYF.

The chain recombines TRBV9 with TRBJ2-1. The CDR3 is 12 residues long. Germline V gives CDR1 SGDLS, CDR2 YYNGEE. CDR3 loop: CASSVVDREQFF.

The chain uses TRBV20-1 and TRBJ2-3. Germline-derived CDR1 and CDR2 are DFQATT and SNEGSKA (reference sequence). The length of the CDR3 is 12 residues. The CDR3 loop is CSAREGILTQYF.

The chain combines TRBV12-3 or TRBV12-4 with TRBJ2-1; TCRdb's D call of TRBD1 is untestable without DNA. This CDR3 is built from 13 residues. CDR3 amino acids: CASRHDSAYEQFF.

The chain couples TRBV15 to TRBJ2-5; TCRdb designates TRBD2, a call that cannot be tested without DNA. The V gene's germline CDR1 is LNHNV and CDR2 YYDKDF (reference sequence). The CDR3 contains 17 residues. Here the CDR3 reads CATSLGLAGDPRETQYF.

This sequence joins TRBV5-5 and TRBJ2-3. The CDR3 totals 14 residues. Germline loops: CDR1 SGHKS, CDR2 YYEKEE (reference sequence). The CDR3 region is CASSLFERTDTQYF.

The chain joins TRBV7-9 to TRBJ2-1; lacking DNA, the TRBD2 call made by TCRdb goes unchecked. In germline, CDR1 is SEHNR, CDR2 FQNEAQ (reference sequence). The CDR3 covers 17 residues. This chain's CDR3 is CASSLEIRQGLYNEQFF.

The gene calls are TRBV3-1 and TRBJ2-2; absent DNA, TCRdb's TRBD2 call cannot be checked. CDR3 size: 14 residues. Germline CDR1 LGHDT, CDR2 YNNKEL (reference sequence). The CDR3 sequence: CASSQGGRSGELFF.

The chain's CDR3 is CASSVGGYEAFF. This rearrangement joins TRBV9 to TRBJ2-1; the D gene TCRdb calls, TRBD1, cannot be checked with no DNA. From germline, CDR1 is SGDLS and CDR2 YYNGEE. The length of the CDR3 is 12 residues.

The chain uses TRBV6-1 and TRBJ2-7; with no DNA, the TCRdb D assignment of TRBD1 cannot be verified. The CDR3 length is 14 residues. Germline V gene data show CDR1 as MNHNS and CDR2 as SASEGT. The CDR3: CASTGQKSSYEQYF.

CDR3 amino acids: CSVRGDNSNQPQHF. This chain joins TRBV29-1 and TRBJ1-5. The CDR3 is 14 amino acids. Germline CDR1 reads SQVTM; CDR2 reads ANQGSEA.